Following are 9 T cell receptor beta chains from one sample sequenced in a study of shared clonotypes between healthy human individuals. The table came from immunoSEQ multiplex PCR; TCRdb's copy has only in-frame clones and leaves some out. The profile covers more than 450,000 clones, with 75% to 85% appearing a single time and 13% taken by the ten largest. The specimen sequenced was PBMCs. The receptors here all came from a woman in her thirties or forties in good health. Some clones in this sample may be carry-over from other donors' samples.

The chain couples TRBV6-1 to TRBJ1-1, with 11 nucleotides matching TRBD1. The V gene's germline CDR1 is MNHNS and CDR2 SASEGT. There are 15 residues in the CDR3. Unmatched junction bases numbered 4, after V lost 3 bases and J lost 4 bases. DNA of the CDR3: TGTGCCAGCAGTGACTGGACAGGGGGCGGCACTGAAGCTTTCTTT. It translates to CASSDWTGGGTEAFF.

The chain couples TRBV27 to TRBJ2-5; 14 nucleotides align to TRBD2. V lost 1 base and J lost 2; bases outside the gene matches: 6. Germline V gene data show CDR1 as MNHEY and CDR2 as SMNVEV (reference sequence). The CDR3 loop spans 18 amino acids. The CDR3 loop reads CASSLYRRTSGRQETQYF. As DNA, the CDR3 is TGTGCCAGCAGTTTATACCGACGGACTAGCGGGAGGCAAGAGACCCAGTACTTC.

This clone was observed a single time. The CDR3 bases are TGTGCCAGCAGCTTAGGGGGGACTAGTGTAAACGAGCAGTACTTC. Translation: CASSLGGTSVNEQYF. The chain joins TRBV7-2 to TRBJ2-7; 8 positions match TRBD2. The CDR3 runs 15 residues. V shed 1 base, J shed 5 bases, and the junction held 7 bases outside the gene matches. Germline V gene lookup returns CDR1 SGHTA and CDR2 FQGNSA. Filled out from reference TRBV7-2 and TRBJ2-7, the complete variable domain reads GAGVSQSPSNKVTEKGKDVELRCDPISGHTALYWYRQSLGQGLEFLIYFQGNSAPDKSGLPSDRFSAERTGGSVSTLTIQRTQQEDSAVYLCASSLGGTSVNEQYFGPGTRLTVT.

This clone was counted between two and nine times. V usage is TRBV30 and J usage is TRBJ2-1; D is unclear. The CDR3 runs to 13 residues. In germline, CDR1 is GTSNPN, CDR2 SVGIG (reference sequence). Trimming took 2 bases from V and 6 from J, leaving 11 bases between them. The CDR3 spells CAWSLAFGNEQFF. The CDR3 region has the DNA TGTGCCTGGAGTCTCGCCTTTGGCAATGAGCAGTTCTTC.

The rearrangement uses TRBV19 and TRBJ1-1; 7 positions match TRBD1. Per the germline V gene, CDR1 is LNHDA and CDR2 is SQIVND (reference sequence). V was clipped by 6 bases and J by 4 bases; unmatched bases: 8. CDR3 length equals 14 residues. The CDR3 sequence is CASSLQGFITEAFF. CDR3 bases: TGTGCCAGTAGCTTACAGGGGTTTATCACTGAAGCTTTCTTT.

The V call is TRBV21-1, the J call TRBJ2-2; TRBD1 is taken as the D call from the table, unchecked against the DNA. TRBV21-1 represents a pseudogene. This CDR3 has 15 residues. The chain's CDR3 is CASRQKQGLAGELFF. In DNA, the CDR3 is TGTGCCAGTCGACAAAAGCAGGGATTGGCCGGGGAGCTGTTTTTT.

The CDR3 sequence: CASSLATGTNEKLFF. The CDR3 coding sequence is TGTGCCAGCAGCTTAGCGACAGGAACTAATGAAAAACTGTTTTTT. This chain joins TRBV7-2 and TRBJ1-4; the D gene is possibly TRBD1 (6 bases). V lost 0 bases and J lost 1, with 6 bases in between. The CDR3 is 15 amino acids. Per germline, CDR1 SGHTA and CDR2 FQGNSA. Supplemented by reference TRBV7-2 and TRBJ1-4, the full variable domain reads GAGVSQSPSNKVTEKGKDVELRCDPISGHTALYWYRQSLGQGLEFLIYFQGNSAPDKSGLPSDRFSAERTGGSVSTLTIQRTQQEDSAVYLCASSLATGTNEKLFFGSGTQLSVL.

CDR3 sequence reads: CASSFGTGYNSPLHF. CDR3 coding DNA: TGTGCCAGCAGCTTCGGGACGGGGTATAATTCACCCCTCCACTTT. The J gene is TRBJ1-6, the V gene TRBV5-6; possible D gene TRBD1, 5 bases. CDR3 length: 15 residues. V lost 2 bases, J lost 4 bases, and 10 bases lay in between. Per germline, CDR1 SGHDT and CDR2 YYEEEE.

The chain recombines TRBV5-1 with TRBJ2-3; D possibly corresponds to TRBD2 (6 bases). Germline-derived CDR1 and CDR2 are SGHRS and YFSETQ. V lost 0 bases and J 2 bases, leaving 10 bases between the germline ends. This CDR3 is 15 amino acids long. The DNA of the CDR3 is TGCGCCAGCAGCTTGGGTAGCGGTAACACAGATACGCAGTATTTT. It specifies CASSLGSGNTDTQYF.